These 27 T cell receptor beta chains share one sample of origin, sequenced in a study of T cell responses to AZD1222 COVID-19 vaccine (dated by TCRdb to the early 2020s). The receptor library was made with the immunoSEQ multiplex PCR assay. What TCRdb holds here is the immuneACCESS table cut down to in-frame rearrangements. Part of the clones is not present; checked against another copy, under half of the missing clones reflect an unresolved V gene, and the others are unexplained. This sample is represented by fewer than 150,000 clones; around 94% of them were singletons. 9% to 9.5% of the sample comes from the top ten. Read against the paper, the sample's time point label means: about 28 days (+/-7) after the second vaccine dose. Sequencing used peripheral blood, obtained 28 days after the second AZD1222 dose. The receptors were sampled from an adult who received the AZD1222 COVID-19 vaccine.

The chain carries TRBV19 and TRBJ1-1, with TRBD1 as a possible D gene (5 bases). Germline V CDR1 and CDR2: LNHDA, SQIVND (reference sequence). Trimming pared 3 bases from V and 4 bases from J, leaving 12 bases between. CDR3 length equals 14 residues. CDR3 sequence reads: CASSIGGVGTEAFF. CDR3 coding DNA: TGTGCCAGTAGTATCGGGGGGGTAGGCACTGAAGCTTTCTTT.

The V gene is TRBV12-3 or TRBV12-4, the J gene TRBJ1-6; no clear D. Trimming removed 3 bases at V and 10 bases at J, with 7 bases between. The CDR3 length is 12 residues. CDR3 in amino acids: CASSFSRSPLHF. The CDR3 DNA is TGTGCCAGCAGTTTTTCGCGGTCACCCCTCCACTTT.

This chain links TRBV10-3 with TRBJ2-1; the match to TRBD1 covers 12 bases. Trimming cost V 4 bases and J 8 bases; bases outside gene matches: 12. Germline loops: CDR1 ENHRY, CDR2 SYGVKD. CDR3 length: 17 amino acids. The CDR3 loop reads CAISVSVPGQGAYEQFF. CDR3 in DNA: TGTGCCATCAGTGTATCCGTCCCGGGACAGGGGGCCTATGAGCAGTTCTTC.

This chain connects TRBV5-1 to TRBJ1-6; perhaps TRBD1 as D (5 bases). This CDR3 region has 17 residues. The V and J ends lost 4 bases and 0 bases respectively, with 14 bases between them. The germline gives CDR1 SGHRS, CDR2 YFSETQ. The CDR3 is CASSIGTVSSYNSPLHF. The CDR3 nucleotides read TGCGCCAGCAGCATCGGGACGGTCAGCTCCTATAATTCACCCCTCCACTTT.

The V gene is TRBV5-1, the J gene TRBJ1-1; the D gene is possibly TRBD1 (5 bases). Germline values: CDR1 SGHRS, CDR2 YFSETQ. With 0 bases removed from V and 6 bases from J, the gap between germline ends came to 12 bases. The CDR3 loop spans 14 amino acids. CDR3 nucleotide sequence: TGCGCCAGCAGCTTGGGGCGGGGGAAGGCTGAAGCTTTCTTT. Translating it yields CASSLGRGKAEAFF.

The chain recombines TRBV7-2 with TRBJ1-6; 10 nucleotides match TRBD1. The CDR3 is made up of 17 amino acids. With 3 bases clipped from V and 6 bases from J, the junction kept 8 bases outside the gene matches. Germline V gene sequence: CDR1 SGHTA, CDR2 FQGNSA. The CDR3 DNA reads as TGTGCCAGCAGCTTGAATTACGGACAGGGGGGTAATTCACCCCTCCACTTT. This codes for CASSLNYGQGGNSPLHF.

Turning to this clone: The junction differs from germline at one of its ends, possibly a read error. The chain is built from TRBV19 and TRBJ1-6; D gene unclear. Germline assignment: CDR1 LNHDA and CDR2 SQIVND (reference sequence). There are 13 residues in the CDR3. The CDR3 is CASSIDPPAALHF. Written as DNA, the CDR3 is TGTGCCAGCAGTATAGACCCCCCGGCCGCCCTCCACTTT.

The table lists this clone with a count of one. The chain links TRBV5-8 to TRBJ2-5; the D is unclear. Trimming pared 0 bases from V and 6 bases from J, leaving 18 bases between. The CDR3 spans 16 residues. Germline-derived CDR1 and CDR2 are SGHTS and YDEGEE. This CDR3 is CASSLAPGRKMQTQYF. CDR3 coding DNA: TGTGCCAGCAGCTTGGCCCCCGGCAGAAAAATGCAGACCCAGTACTTC.

DNA for the CDR3: TGTGCCAGCAGGGGGACATCGCCAAGGGGTCCCCTCCACTTT. It codes for CASRGTSPRGPLHF. The chain is built from TRBV6-5 and TRBJ1-6; TRBD1 might be the D (6 bases). The CDR3 covers 14 residues. CDR1 and CDR2 (germline): MNHEY, SVGAGI. V was clipped by 6 bases and J by 13 bases, with 19 bases between them.

The chain has TRBV10-3 and TRBJ2-2, with D perhaps assigned TRBD1 or TRBD2 (5 bases each). The germline gives CDR1 ENHRY, CDR2 SYGVKD. This CDR3 is built from 16 residues. With 4 bases removed from V and 7 bases from J, the gap between germline ends came to 19 bases. CDR3 in DNA: TGTGCCATCAGTGCCGGGACGGCAAGGTTAATCGGGGAGCTGTTTTTT. Protein product: CAISAGTARLIGELFF.

CDR3 nucleotides: TGTGCCAGCAGCGCGGGACTAGCGGAGACTAGCTCCTACAATGAGCAGTTCTTC. It translates to CASSAGLAETSSYNEQFF. The V gene is TRBV11-2, the J gene TRBJ2-1; the match to TRBD2 covers 11 bases. The CDR3 spans 18 residues. V gave up 5 bases and J gave up 0 bases; unmatched junction bases: 9. Germline lookup yields CDR1 SGHAT and CDR2 FQNNGV.

J is TRBJ1-1 and V is TRBV3-1 (or the pseudogene TRBV3-2); 7 bases match TRBD1. The CDR3 runs to 14 residues. CDR1 and CDR2 from the germline V gene are LGHDT and YNNKEL (reference sequence). The J segment lost 6 bases and the V segment lost 1 base, leaving 5 bases of the junction unmatched. In nucleotides, the CDR3 is TGTGCCAGCAGCCAAGCGGCTCAGGGGGCTGAAGCTTTCTTT. Its protein product is CASSQAAQGAEAFF.

This chain uses TRBV3-1 (or the pseudogene TRBV3-2) with TRBJ1-1; a possible D gene is TRBD1 (5 bases). The CDR3 length is 15 residues. The germline V gene has CDR1 LGHDT and CDR2 YNNKEL (reference sequence). Trimming removed 6 bases from V and 1 base from J, with 15 bases in between. The CDR3 here is CASRLLQDKNTEAFF. As DNA, the CDR3 is TGTGCCAGCAGATTATTACAGGACAAGAACACTGAAGCTTTCTTT.

This chain connects TRBV18 to TRBJ2-3; D is uncertain. Germline CDR1 reads KGHSH; CDR2 reads LQKENI. CDR3 size: 13 residues. Trimming removed 2 bases at V and 5 bases at J, with 8 bases between. The CDR3 reads CASSPNVVDTQYF. CDR3 in DNA: TGTGCCAGCTCACCAAACGTTGTAGATACGCAGTATTTT.

The chain is built from TRBV5-5 and TRBJ2-5, with D possibly matching TRBD2 (6 bases). Germline CDR1 reads SGHKS; CDR2 reads YYEKEE (reference sequence). V lost 1 base and J lost 5, with 18 bases in between. The length of the CDR3 is 16 residues. The CDR3 protein is CASSLPPEGTAETQYF. The CDR3 region has the DNA TGTGCCAGCAGCTTGCCGCCGGAGGGTACTGCGGAGACCCAGTACTTC.

The rearrangement links TRBV6-2 or TRBV6-3 to TRBJ1-1, with D possibly being TRBD1 (6 bases). The germline V gene has CDR1 MNHEY and CDR2 SVGEGT. The V end lost 5 bases, the J end lost 0 bases, and 13 bases lay between the germline ends. CDR3 length: 15 residues. CDR3 coding DNA: TGTGCCAGCAGTATGGGACAAAGGGTGAACACTGAAGCTTTCTTT. As protein: CASSMGQRVNTEAFF.

The chain links TRBV6-2 or TRBV6-3 to TRBJ1-5, with 7 bases lining up with TRBD1. This CDR3 region has 15 residues. The V gene end was trimmed by 5 bases and the J gene end by 1 base; junction bases not matched to a gene: 5. Germline CDR1 reads MNHEY; CDR2 reads SVGEGT. The CDR3 is CASSMGQMSNQPQHF. The DNA of the CDR3 is TGTGCCAGCAGTATGGGACAGATGAGCAATCAGCCCCAGCATTTT.

V usage is TRBV28 and J usage is TRBJ1-6; D remains unclear. Trimming cost V 6 bases and J 15 bases, with 21 bases left between them. Germline V gene data show CDR1 as MDHEN and CDR2 as SYDVKM. The CDR3 has 14 amino acids. The CDR3 is CASRVTPGVSFLHF. The CDR3 nucleotides read TGTGCCAGCAGAGTGACTCCCGGTGTAAGCTTCCTCCACTTT.

J is TRBJ1-5 and V is TRBV5-1; a possible D gene is TRBD1 (5 bases). Per the germline V gene, CDR1 is SGHRS and CDR2 is YFSETQ. V gave up 0 bases and J gave up 4 bases, with 17 bases separating them. The CDR3 has 17 amino acids. CDR3 loop: CASSLGALLGGNQPQHF. CDR3 DNA sequence: TGCGCCAGCAGCTTGGGTGCCCTTCTCGGGGGGAATCAGCCCCAGCATTTT.

This clone was observed a single time. V is TRBV18 and J is TRBJ2-7; 11 nucleotides align to TRBD2. The germline V gene encodes CDR1 KGHSH and CDR2 LQKENI. With 3 bases clipped from V and 5 bases from J, the junction kept 3 bases outside the gene matches. The CDR3 covers 14 residues. CDR3 loop: CASSPRLAGHEQYF. The CDR3 DNA sequence: TGTGCCAGCTCACCTAGACTAGCGGGACACGAGCAGTACTTC.

The table lists this clone with a count of one. This sequence joins TRBV2 and TRBJ2-2, with D unresolved. Trimming removed 3 bases from V and 3 bases from J, with 14 bases in between. The length of the CDR3 is 16 residues. The germline V gene has CDR1 SNHLY and CDR2 FYNNEI. The CDR3: CASSDAEKGYTGELFF. DNA of the CDR3: TGTGCCAGCAGTGATGCCGAGAAAGGATACACCGGGGAGCTGTTTTTT.

The chain has TRBV2 and TRBJ1-3, with a tentative D call TRBD1 (6 bases). V gave up 2 bases and J gave up 4 bases, with 15 bases separating them. CDR1 is SNHLY and CDR2 is FYNNEI in the germline V gene. The CDR3 has 16 residues. The CDR3 coding sequence is TGTGCCAGCAGTGAAAGCCCCACGGGGGCAGGAAACACCATATATTTT. This gives the protein CASSESPTGAGNTIYF.

The chain is built from TRBV5-8 and TRBJ1-1, with D possibly matching TRBD1 (5 bases). This CDR3 has 13 residues. V gave up 2 bases and J gave up 7 bases, with 12 bases separating them. CDR1 and CDR2 (germline): SGHTS, YDEGEE. Written as DNA, the CDR3 is TGTGCCAGCAGCTTCGCCCCGGGGGGTGAAGCTTTCTTT. Its protein product is CASSFAPGGEAFF. The variable domain in full, with the rest retrieved from reference TRBV5-8 and TRBJ1-1, is EAGVTQSPTHLIKTRGQQATLRCSPISGHTSVYWYQQALGLGLQFLLWYDEGEERNRGNFPPRFSGRQFPNYSSELNVNALELEDSALYLCASSFAPGGEAFFGQGTRLTVV.

This sequence joins TRBV7-9 and TRBJ1-1; D is uncertain. Germline V gene data show CDR1 as SEHNR and CDR2 as FQNEAQ (reference sequence). The ends were cut back, 7 bases at V and 0 bases at J, with 3 bases in the middle. The CDR3 covers 11 residues. CDR3 DNA: TGTGCCAGCACCCTGAACACTGAAGCTTTCTTT. It codes for CASTLNTEAFF. Together with reference TRBV7-9 and TRBJ1-1, the CDR3 gives the full variable domain: DTGVSQNPRHKITKRGQNVTFRCDPISEHNRLYWYRQTLGQGPEFLTYFQNEAQLEKSRLLSDRFSAERPKGSFSTLEIQRTEQGDSAMYLCASTLNTEAFFGQGTRLTVV.

The CDR3 loop is CASRTGANYGYTF. The CDR3 nucleotides are TGTGCCAGTCGGACAGGAGCTAACTATGGCTACACCTTC. The V and J genes are TRBV10-3 and TRBJ1-2; 7 nucleotides line up with TRBD1. The V segment lost 10 bases and the J segment 0 bases; nucleotides outside the gene matches: 5. There are 13 residues in the CDR3. The germline gives CDR1 ENHRY, CDR2 SYGVKD.

This sequence joins TRBV19 and TRBJ1-5; D unclear. This CDR3 has 15 amino acids. V lost 3 bases, J lost 1 base, and 10 bases lay in between. Germline CDR1 LNHDA, CDR2 SQIVND (reference sequence). CDR3 residues: CASSIFSPSNQPQHF. The CDR3 DNA is TGTGCCAGTAGTATTTTCTCCCCAAGCAATCAGCCCCAGCATTTT.

The rearrangement joins TRBV9 to TRBJ2-3; no clear D gene. Germline-derived CDR1 and CDR2 are SGDLS and YYNGEE. Between the trimmed V and J ends, which lost 4 bases and 5 bases, there was a span of 17 bases. The CDR3 loop spans 15 amino acids. The DNA for the CDR3 is TGTGCCAGCAGCCCGGATAAAAGTTGGGGAGATACGCAGTATTTT. Its translation: CASSPDKSWGDTQYF. Supplemented by reference TRBV9 and TRBJ2-3, the full variable domain reads DSGVTQTPKHLITATGQRVTLRCSPRSGDLSVYWYQQSLDQGLQFLIQYYNGEERAKGNILERFSAQQFPDLHSELNLSSLELGDSALYFCASSPDKSWGDTQYFGPGTRLTVL.